The T cell receptor (beta chain) under discussion was sequenced for a study of cytomegalovirus exposure and HLA in healthy donors. This CDR3 contains 16 residues. Trimming removed 0 bases at V and 2 bases at J, with 13 bases between. CDR1 and CDR2 from the germline V gene are LNHNV and YYDKDF (reference sequence). Note on this clone: Its target is not known.

Overall study results and limits: Most TCR beta V segments were productive about 87% or about 30% of the time in an earlier analysis.

PCR amplification relied on 60 Vbeta primers (plus 13 Jbeta primers). The protocol was immunoSEQ multiplex PCR, while the TCRdb copy is restricted to in-frame clones and leaves out a portion. The data contain approximately 110,000 clones, roughly 67% of them singletons. The V and J genes are TRBV15 and TRBJ1-2; a possible D gene is TRBD1 (6 bases). The sequence derives from a man aged 35 to 55 in good health and CMV-seronegative. Sample: PBMCs. The DNA of the CDR3 is TGTGCCACCAGCAGAGATGGGGCAGGGGTCAACTATGGCTACACCTTC. Encoded protein: CATSRDGAGVNYGYTF.